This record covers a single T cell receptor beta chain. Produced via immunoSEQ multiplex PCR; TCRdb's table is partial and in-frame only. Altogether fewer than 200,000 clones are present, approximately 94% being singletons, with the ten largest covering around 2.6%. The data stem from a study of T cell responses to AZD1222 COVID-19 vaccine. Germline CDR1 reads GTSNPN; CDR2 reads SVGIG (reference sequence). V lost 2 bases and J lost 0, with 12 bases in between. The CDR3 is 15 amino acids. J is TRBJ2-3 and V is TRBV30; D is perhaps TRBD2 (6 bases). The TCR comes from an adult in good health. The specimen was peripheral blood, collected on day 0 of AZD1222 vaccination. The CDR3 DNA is TGTGCCTGGAGTAGTAGCGGCCTTAGCACAGATACGCAGTATTTT. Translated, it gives CAWSSSGLSTDTQYF. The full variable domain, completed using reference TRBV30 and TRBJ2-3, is SQTIHQWPATLVQPVGSPLSLECTVEGTSNPNLYWYRQAAGRGLQLLFYSVGIGQISSEVPQNLSASRPQDRQFILSSKKLLLSDSGFYLCAWSSSGLSTDTQYFGPGTRLTVL.